Below, 29 T cell receptor beta chains from the same sample are listed, as sequenced in a study of cytomegalovirus exposure and HLA in healthy donors. PCR used 60 Vbeta primers and 13 Jbeta primers. TCRdb's copy holds only in-frame clones and misses some; the assay was immunoSEQ multiplex PCR. The top ten hold around 3% of the sample, which has 130,000 to 150,000 clones, roughly 64% seen once. The source material was PBMCs. The origin of the receptors is a woman in her twenties or thirties in good health and CMV-seropositive.

DNA of the CDR3: TGTGCCAGCAGCTTCGGGTCAACCTCCTACAATGAGCAGTTCTTC. Its protein is CASSFGSTSYNEQFF. V and J are TRBV5-4 and TRBJ2-1; D is uncertain. CDR3 length: 15 residues. The V gene's germline CDR1 is SGHNT and CDR2 YYREEE (reference sequence). V lost 2 bases to trimming and J lost 0 bases, with 9 bases between them.

The chain couples TRBV11-3 to TRBJ2-5; D gene unclear. TRBJ2-7 explains the end of the DNA better; the J call may be wrong. CDR3 size: 14 residues. The germline V gene encodes CDR1 SGHNT and CDR2 YENEEA. The CDR3 DNA is TGTGCCAGCAGCTTGCTGGAGCGATCCTACGAGCAGTACTTC. It translates to CASSLLERSYEQYF.

This clone has more than one count but fewer than ten. CDR3 loop: CASSSQPGGFTDTQYF. The CDR3, as DNA: TGTGCCAGCAGCTCCCAACCAGGGGGGTTCACAGATACGCAGTATTTT. This chain joins TRBV4-2 and TRBJ2-3; maybe TRBD1 (7 bases). V lost 5 bases and J 2 bases, leaving 17 bases between the germline ends. This CDR3 is built from 16 residues. The germline CDR1 and CDR2 sequences are LGHNA and YNFKEQ.

The chain uses TRBV11-1 and TRBJ1-1, with 7 nucleotides matching TRBD1. CDR3 size: 14 residues. Germline loops: CDR1 SGHAT, CDR2 FQDESV (reference sequence). The trim removed 3 bases at V and 6 bases at J, leaving 7 bases unmatched. This chain's CDR3 is CASSFEGARPEAFF. The CDR3 DNA is TGTGCCAGCAGCTTTGAGGGGGCGCGGCCTGAAGCTTTCTTT.

The chain recombines TRBV6-6 with TRBJ2-7, with 7 bases lining up with TRBD1. V dropped 4 bases and J dropped 6; count of bases not matched to a gene: 9. Germline V gives CDR1 MNHNY, CDR2 SVGAGI (reference sequence). The CDR3 totals 14 residues. The CDR3 DNA reads TGTGCCAGCAGTTGGGACAGCATATCCCCCGAGCAGTACTTC. This encodes CASSWDSISPEQYF.

The gene calls are TRBV5-1 and TRBJ2-5; 7 positions agree with TRBD1. Germline CDR1 SGHRS, CDR2 YFSETQ. J gave up 4 bases and V 3 bases, and 12 bases lay outside the gene matches. The CDR3 totals 16 residues. CDR3 residues: CASSYGTAHRGETQYF. CDR3 DNA: TGCGCCAGCAGCTATGGGACAGCTCACCGGGGAGAGACCCAGTACTTC.

Note on this clone: The junction and the germline gene differ at one end; a read error may be behind it. The rearrangement links TRBV4-1 to TRBJ1-4; D may be TRBD1 (5 bases). Germline V lookup: CDR1 MGHRA, CDR2 YSYEKL. This CDR3 is built from 15 residues. CDR3 coding DNA: TGCGCCAGCAGCCTATCCGGACACGGTGGAGAAAACCTGTTTTTT. This sequence encodes CASSLSGHGGENLFF.

The rearrangement joins TRBV11-2 to TRBJ1-5, with TRBD1 matching 8 bases. This CDR3 spans 17 amino acids. Germline V gives CDR1 SGHAT, CDR2 FQNNGV. With 1 base clipped from V and 7 bases from J, the junction kept 12 bases outside the gene matches. The CDR3 loop reads CASSLGQGARLRQPQHF. The CDR3 bases are TGTGCCAGCAGCTTAGGTCAGGGGGCGCGTCTTAGGCAGCCCCAGCATTTT.

This rearrangement joins TRBV30 to TRBJ2-7; no definite D call. CDR1 GTSNPN and CDR2 SVGIG come from the germline V gene (reference sequence). V lost 0 bases and J lost 2, with 14 bases in between. The CDR3 has 15 amino acids. CDR3 region: CAWSVRGQKPYEQYF. DNA of the CDR3: TGTGCCTGGAGTGTACGAGGTCAGAAGCCCTACGAGCAGTACTTC.

The chain recombines TRBV6-6 with TRBJ1-5, with unresolved D. The CDR3 runs to 16 residues. The V gene's germline CDR1 is MNHNY and CDR2 SVGAGI (reference sequence). Trimming took off 2 bases at V and 7 bases at J, with 18 bases between the two ends. In nucleotides, the CDR3 is TGTGCCAGCAGTTACGGGAGACTTCTCGAAGGACAGCCCCAGCATTTT. Translation: CASSYGRLLEGQPQHF.

The chain recombines TRBV27 with TRBJ2-5, with 7 bases fitting TRBD1. Judging by the DNA end, TRBJ2-7 fits better; the J call may be wrong. The CDR3 sequence is 13 residues long. Germline values: CDR1 MNHEY, CDR2 SMNVEV (reference sequence). The CDR3 protein is CASSRDSRDEQYF. The CDR3 bases are TGTGCCAGCAGTAGGGACAGTCGGGACGAGCAGTACTTC.

The J gene is TRBJ2-6, the V gene TRBV27; no reliable D call. This CDR3 has 13 residues. Per the germline V gene, CDR1 is MNHEY and CDR2 is SMNVEV (reference sequence). The V end was cut by 6 bases, the J end by 0 bases, with 3 bases between. This CDR3 is CASSISGANVLTF. The CDR3 coding sequence is TGTGCCAGCAGCATCTCTGGGGCCAACGTCCTGACTTTC.

This clone was observed a few times. This rearrangement joins TRBV7-9 to TRBJ2-1; no reliable D call. The V and J ends lost 9 bases and 6 bases respectively, with 9 bases between them. Germline assignment: CDR1 SEHNR and CDR2 FQNEAQ (reference sequence). This CDR3 has 11 residues. This chain's CDR3 is CASYHSNEQFF. CDR3 coding DNA: TGTGCCAGTTACCACAGCAATGAGCAGTTCTTC. The full variable domain, with the rest looked up from reference TRBV7-9 and TRBJ2-1, is DTGVSQNPRHKITKRGQNVTFRCDPISEHNRLYWYRQTLGQGPEFLTYFQNEAQLEKSRLLSDRFSAERPKGSFSTLEIQRTEQGDSAMYLCASYHSNEQFFGPGTRLTVL.

This clone was recorded only once. The V and J genes are TRBV19 and TRBJ2-4; D may be TRBD2 (6 bases). The CDR3 runs 19 residues. Looked up from germline, CDR1 is LNHDA and CDR2 is SQIVND (reference sequence). Trimming left V 4 bases short and J 0 bases short, with 22 bases between. This chain's CDR3 is CASSTIVTGDYLAKNIQYF. The DNA of the CDR3 is TGTGCCAGTAGTACCATCGTAACGGGGGATTACCTAGCCAAAAACATTCAGTACTTC.

The chain joins TRBV27 to TRBJ2-1, with 7 bases matching TRBD2. Losses at the gene ends were 5 bases for V and 8 bases for J; bases not matched to a gene: 6. CDR3 length: 13 residues. Per the germline V gene, CDR1 is MNHEY and CDR2 is SMNVEV (reference sequence). The CDR3 region is CASSPTSRYEQFF. CDR3 nucleotide sequence: TGTGCCAGCAGTCCGACTAGCCGGTATGAGCAGTTCTTC.

As concerns this clone: The germline gene is not matched at one end of the junction; a read error may be the cause. The V and J genes are TRBV9 and TRBJ2-7; D perhaps matches TRBD1 (6 bases). Germline V gives CDR1 SGDLS, CDR2 YYNGEE. The CDR3 totals 13 residues. The CDR3 region has the DNA TGTGCCAGCAGCGGGCGGACAGACCGAAGCTTGGACTTC. Translated, it gives CASSGRTDRSLDF.

The chain joins TRBV7-9 to TRBJ1-4; TRBD1 matches 9 bases. V shed 4 bases, J shed 8 bases, and the junction held 8 bases outside the gene matches. This CDR3 contains 15 residues. Germline CDR1 is SEHNR and CDR2 is FQNEAQ (reference sequence). The CDR3 is CASSSSDRGEEKLFF. The CDR3 DNA is TGTGCCAGCAGCTCCAGCGACAGGGGGGAAGAAAAACTGTTTTTT.

V and J are TRBV7-6 and TRBJ2-7, with 9 bases aligning to TRBD2. This CDR3 comprises 14 residues. Trimming at V came to 5 bases and at J to 6 bases, leaving 8 bases not matched to a gene. Looked up from germline, CDR1 is SGHVS and CDR2 is FNYEAQ. The CDR3 DNA follows: TGTGCCAGCAGCCCTGAGCGGGAGGCTGGCGAGCAGTACTTC. This sequence encodes CASSPEREAGEQYF. Combining the CDR3 with reference TRBV7-6 and TRBJ2-7 gives the whole variable domain GAGVSQSPRYKVTKRGQDVALRCDPISGHVSLYWYRQALGQGPEFLTYFNYEAQQDKSGLPNDRFSAERPEGSISTLTIQRTEQRDSAMYRCASSPEREAGEQYFGPGTRLTVT.

This chain connects TRBV6-5 to TRBJ1-5; 7 bases map to TRBD1. The germline V gene encodes CDR1 MNHEY and CDR2 SVGAGI. The CDR3 loop spans 15 amino acids. Trimming took 6 bases from V and 4 from J; bases not matched to a gene: 9. The CDR3 coding sequence is TGTGCCAGCAGAATGACAGGGATCGGTAATCAGCCCCAGCATTTT. It is translated as CASRMTGIGNQPQHF.

This clone has a handful of counts. V and J are TRBV7-2 and TRBJ2-3, with D possibly being TRBD2 (5 bases). Per germline, CDR1 SGHTA and CDR2 FQGNSA. Trimming shortened V by 6 bases and J by 3 bases, and 13 bases separated the two germline ends. This CDR3 comprises 14 residues. The CDR3 region is CASRRASGTDTQYF. The DNA for the CDR3 is TGTGCCAGCAGACGGGCGTCGGGGACAGATACGCAGTATTTT.

The chain combines TRBV6-6 with TRBJ1-1, with D hard to call. Germline V gives CDR1 MNHNY, CDR2 SVGAGI (reference sequence). V was pared by 8 bases and J by 5 bases, with 12 bases between. The length of the CDR3 is 12 residues. The CDR3 is CASAPPGTEAFF. CDR3 in DNA: TGTGCCAGCGCACCCCCGGGGACTGAAGCTTTCTTT.

The chain couples TRBV14 to TRBJ2-7; no reliable D call. Germline values: CDR1 SGHDN, CDR2 FVKESK. The CDR3 covers 11 residues. Trimming pared 6 bases from V and 4 bases from J, leaving 7 bases between. CDR3 sequence: CASSIYYEQYF. The CDR3 region has the DNA TGTGCCAGCAGTATTTATTACGAGCAGTACTTC.

V gene TRBV25-1 combines with J gene TRBJ2-7, with 7 bases fitting TRBD2. There are 17 residues in the CDR3. Germline CDR1 and CDR2: MGHDK and SYGVNS. The J segment lost 1 base and the V segment lost 8 bases, leaving 17 bases of the junction unmatched. The CDR3 coding sequence is TGTGCCAGCTCCCGGGGGGTAGGGACCGTTGGTTCCTACGAGCAGTACTTC. Translating gives CASSRGVGTVGSYEQYF.

The chain recombines TRBV5-1 with TRBJ2-3; a possible D gene is TRBD2 (7 bases). V lost 0 bases, J lost 2 bases, and 10 bases lay in between. CDR1 and CDR2 from the germline V gene are SGHRS and YFSETQ. The CDR3 consists of 15 residues. Here the CDR3 DNA reads TGCGCCAGCAGCTTGGGCGGGGGCCTCACAGATACGCAGTATTTT. It yields the protein CASSLGGGLTDTQYF.

This clone was observed a handful of times. The CDR3 loop reads CASSYGEEPNQETQYF. CDR3 in DNA: TGTGCCAGCAGTTATGGCGAGGAACCCAACCAAGAGACCCAGTACTTC. V and J are TRBV6-9 and TRBJ2-5; D remains ambiguous. Germline CDR1 MNHGY, CDR2 SVAAGI. This CDR3 region has 16 residues. V shed 2 bases and J shed 0 bases, with 13 bases lying between them.

This clone was recorded a few times. The J gene is TRBJ1-5, the V gene TRBV4-2; 10 nucleotides agree with TRBD1. The CDR3 totals 18 residues. Trimming removed 3 bases from V and 4 bases from J; junction bases left unmatched: 12. Germline V gives CDR1 LGHNA, CDR2 YNFKEQ. The CDR3 DNA is TGTGCCAGCAGCCACCCAAGCACGGGGACAGGGGATAATCAGCCCCAGCATTTT. Protein sequence: CASSHPSTGTGDNQPQHF.

This clone was observed a few times. The gene calls are TRBV7-9 and TRBJ2-3; maybe TRBD2 (5 bases). From germline, CDR1 is SEHNR and CDR2 FQNEAQ (reference sequence). This CDR3 has 15 residues. V shed 5 bases and J shed 6 bases, with 18 bases lying between them. This CDR3 is CASSRRLAQLDTQYF. CDR3 bases: TGTGCCAGCAGCCGCCGGCTAGCTCAGTTGGATACGCAGTATTTT.

This clone has only a few counts. The genes are TRBV5-4 and TRBJ2-3, with a weak D call TRBD1 (6 bases). Germline V gene sequence: CDR1 SGHNT, CDR2 YYREEE (reference sequence). The CDR3 covers 12 residues. The V end lost 5 bases, the J end lost 9 bases, and 13 bases lay between the germline ends. CDR3 sequence (DNA): TGTGCCAGCAGTCCCGGGACATTCACGCAGTATTTT. Protein product: CASSPGTFTQYF.

The chain couples TRBV6-5 to TRBJ1-5, with D hard to call. This CDR3 has 15 amino acids. V was cut by 6 bases and J by 6 bases, with 18 bases left in between. Germline V gene sequence: CDR1 MNHEY, CDR2 SVGAGI. CDR3 in amino acids: CASRPLRRASQPQHF. Here the CDR3 DNA reads TGTGCCAGCAGACCCCTTCGGAGGGCCAGTCAGCCCCAGCATTTT.